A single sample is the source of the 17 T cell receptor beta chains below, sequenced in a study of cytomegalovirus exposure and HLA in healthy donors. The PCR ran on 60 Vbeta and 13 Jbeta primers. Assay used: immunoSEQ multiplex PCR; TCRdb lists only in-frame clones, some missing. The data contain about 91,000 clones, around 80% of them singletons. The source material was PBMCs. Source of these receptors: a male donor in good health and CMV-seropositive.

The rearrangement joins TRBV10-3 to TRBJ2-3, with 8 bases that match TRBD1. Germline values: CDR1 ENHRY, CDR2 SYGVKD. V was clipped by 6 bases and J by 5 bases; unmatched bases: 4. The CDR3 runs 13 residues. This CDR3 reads CAISTQGEDTQYF. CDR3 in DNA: TGTGCCATCAGCACACAGGGGGAAGATACGCAGTATTTT.

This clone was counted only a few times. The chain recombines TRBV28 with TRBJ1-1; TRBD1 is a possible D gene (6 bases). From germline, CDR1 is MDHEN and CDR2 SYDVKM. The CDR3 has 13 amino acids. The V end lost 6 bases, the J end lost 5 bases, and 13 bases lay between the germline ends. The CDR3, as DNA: TGTGCCAGCAGCGAGGGGGTCGGGACTGAAGCTTTCTTT. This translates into CASSEGVGTEAFF.

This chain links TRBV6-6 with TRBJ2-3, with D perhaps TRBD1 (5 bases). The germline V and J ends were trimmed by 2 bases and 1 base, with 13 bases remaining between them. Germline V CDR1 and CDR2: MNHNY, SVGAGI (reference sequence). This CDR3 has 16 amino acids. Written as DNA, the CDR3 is TGTGCCAGCAGTTACCCCAGGGCACGGGGCACAGATACGCAGTATTTT. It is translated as CASSYPRARGTDTQYF.

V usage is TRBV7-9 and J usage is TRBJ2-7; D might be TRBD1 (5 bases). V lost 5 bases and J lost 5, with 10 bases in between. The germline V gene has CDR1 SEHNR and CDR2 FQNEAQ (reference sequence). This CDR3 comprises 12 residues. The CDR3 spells CASSLWGDEQYF. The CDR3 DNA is TGTGCCAGCAGCCTCTGGGGCGACGAGCAGTACTTC.

CDR3 sequence (DNA): TGTGCCAGCAGTTCCCGTGCCCGCCGCCGGTCCAATGAGCAGTTCTTC. Translating it yields CASSSRARRRSNEQFF. The rearrangement uses TRBV27 and TRBJ2-1; D is ambiguous. V lost 4 bases and J 6 bases, leaving 19 bases between the germline ends. This CDR3 region has 16 residues. Germline V gene lookup returns CDR1 MNHEY and CDR2 SMNVEV (reference sequence).

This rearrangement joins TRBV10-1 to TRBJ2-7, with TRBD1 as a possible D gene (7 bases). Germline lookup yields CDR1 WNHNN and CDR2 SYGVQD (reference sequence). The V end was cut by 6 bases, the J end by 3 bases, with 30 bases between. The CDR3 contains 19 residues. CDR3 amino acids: CASSATGDRGVGGHYEQYF. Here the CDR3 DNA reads TGCGCCAGCAGCGCCACAGGGGATAGGGGGGTCGGCGGGCACTACGAGCAGTACTTC.

The CDR3 loop is CAWSVVSGSGNTIYF. The CDR3 DNA reads as TGTGCCTGGAGTGTAGTGTCAGGCTCTGGAAACACCATATATTTT. The chain links TRBV30 to TRBJ1-3; no clear D gene. The CDR3 sequence is 15 residues long. The V gene's germline CDR1 is GTSNPN and CDR2 SVGIG (reference sequence). The V gene lost 0 bases and the J gene lost 0 bases, with 9 bases spanning the gap.

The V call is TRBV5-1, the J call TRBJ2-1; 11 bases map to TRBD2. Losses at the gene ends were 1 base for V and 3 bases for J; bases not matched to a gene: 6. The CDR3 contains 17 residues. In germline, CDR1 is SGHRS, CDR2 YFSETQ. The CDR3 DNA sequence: TGCGCCAGCAGCTTGTGGCTAGCGGGAGGAATCTACAATGAGCAGTTCTTC. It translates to CASSLWLAGGIYNEQFF.

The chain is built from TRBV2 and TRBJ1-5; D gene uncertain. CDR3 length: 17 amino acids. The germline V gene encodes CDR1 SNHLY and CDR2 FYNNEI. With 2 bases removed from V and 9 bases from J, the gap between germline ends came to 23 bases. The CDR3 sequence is CASSEISAGLESRPQHF. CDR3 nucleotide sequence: TGTGCCAGCAGTGAAATATCGGCAGGCCTGGAATCACGGCCCCAGCATTTT.

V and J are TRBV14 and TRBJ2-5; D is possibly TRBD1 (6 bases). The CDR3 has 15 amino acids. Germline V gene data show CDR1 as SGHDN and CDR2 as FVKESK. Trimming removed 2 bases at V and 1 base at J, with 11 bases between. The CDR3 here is CASSQIGTTQETQYF. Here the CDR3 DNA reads TGTGCCAGCAGCCAAATCGGGACAACCCAAGAGACCCAGTACTTC.

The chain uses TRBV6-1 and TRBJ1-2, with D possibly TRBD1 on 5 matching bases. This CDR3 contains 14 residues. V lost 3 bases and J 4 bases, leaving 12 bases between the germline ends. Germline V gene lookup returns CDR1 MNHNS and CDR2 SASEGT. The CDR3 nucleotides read TGTGCCAGCAGTGACTGGGGCATAGGCTATGGCTACACCTTC. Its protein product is CASSDWGIGYGYTF.

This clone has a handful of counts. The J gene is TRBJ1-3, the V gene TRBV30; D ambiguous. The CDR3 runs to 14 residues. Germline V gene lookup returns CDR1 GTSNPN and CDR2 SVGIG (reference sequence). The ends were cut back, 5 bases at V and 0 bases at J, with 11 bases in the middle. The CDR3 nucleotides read TGTGCCTGGGGGCACGAGGGCTCTGGAAACACCATATATTTT. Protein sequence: CAWGHEGSGNTIYF.

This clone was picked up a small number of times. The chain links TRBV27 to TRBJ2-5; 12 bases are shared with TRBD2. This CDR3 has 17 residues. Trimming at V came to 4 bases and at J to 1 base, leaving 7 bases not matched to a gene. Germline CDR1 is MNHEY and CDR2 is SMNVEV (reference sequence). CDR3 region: CASSYRLAGDRQETQYF. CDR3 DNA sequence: TGTGCCAGCAGTTATCGACTAGCGGGGGACCGCCAAGAGACCCAGTACTTC.

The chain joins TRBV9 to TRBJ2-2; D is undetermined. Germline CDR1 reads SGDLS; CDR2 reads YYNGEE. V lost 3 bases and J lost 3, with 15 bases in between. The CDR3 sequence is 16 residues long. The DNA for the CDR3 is TGTGCCAGCAGCGACTACTTGGTTAGTCACACCGGGGAGCTGTTTTTT. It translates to CASSDYLVSHTGELFF. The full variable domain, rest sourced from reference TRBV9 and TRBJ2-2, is DSGVTQTPKHLITATGQRVTLRCSPRSGDLSVYWYQQSLDQGLQFLIQYYNGEERAKGNILERFSAQQFPDLHSELNLSSLELGDSALYFCASSDYLVSHTGELFFGEGSRLTVL.

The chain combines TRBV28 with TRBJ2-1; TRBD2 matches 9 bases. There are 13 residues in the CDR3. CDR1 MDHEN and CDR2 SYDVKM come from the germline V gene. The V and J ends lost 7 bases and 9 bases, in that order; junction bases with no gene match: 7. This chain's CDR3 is CASTAGGPVEQFF. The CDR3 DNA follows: TGTGCCAGCACTGCGGGGGGGCCGGTTGAGCAGTTCTTC.

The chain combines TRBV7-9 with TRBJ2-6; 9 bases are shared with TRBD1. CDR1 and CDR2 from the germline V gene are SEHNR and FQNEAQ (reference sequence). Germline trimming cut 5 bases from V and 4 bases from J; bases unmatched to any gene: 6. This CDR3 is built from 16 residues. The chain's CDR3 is CASSPRTGDGANVLTF. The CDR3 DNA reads TGTGCCAGCAGCCCCCGGACAGGGGACGGGGCCAACGTCCTGACTTTC. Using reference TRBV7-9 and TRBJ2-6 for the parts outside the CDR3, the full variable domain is DTGVSQNPRHKITKRGQNVTFRCDPISEHNRLYWYRQTLGQGPEFLTYFQNEAQLEKSRLLSDRFSAERPKGSFSTLEIQRTEQGDSAMYLCASSPRTGDGANVLTFGAGSRLTVL.

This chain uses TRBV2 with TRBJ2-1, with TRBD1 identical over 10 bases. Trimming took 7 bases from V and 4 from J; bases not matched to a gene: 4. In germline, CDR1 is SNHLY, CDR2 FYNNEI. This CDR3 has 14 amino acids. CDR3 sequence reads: CASNPGQGYNEQFF. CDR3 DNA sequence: TGTGCCAGCAATCCGGGACAGGGGTACAATGAGCAGTTCTTC.